This T cell receptor beta chain was captured by sequencing in a study of T cell clonality in common variable immunodeficiency (dated by TCRdb to the mid-2010s). Beyond this particular receptor, the publication reports: Healthy controls shared more TCRbeta clones with each other than CVID subjects shared among themselves (p < 0.0001). CVID TCRbeta sequences were reported to have fewer deletions and N-nucleotide insertions and to lack highly modified clones with 13 or more V deletions. Even though DNA input was equal, the average per sample came to about 81,820 unique sequences for controls compared with 25,000 to 35,000 for CVID samples. TCRbeta clonality was higher in CVID subjects than in healthy controls (t-test p = 0.018), and the increase was most characteristic of about a third of subjects. Differences among patients in the CVID cohort limited the correlations between repertoire features and clinical complications. According to the authors, finding the cause of the higher clonality in CVID would require sequencing the repertoires of T cell subpopulations.

CDR1 and CDR2, looked up from the germline V gene (reference sequence), are LNHDA and SQIVND. The trim is 3 bases for V and 5 bases for J, with a gap of 10 bases between the germline ends. The CDR3 has 13 amino acids, counting the end cysteine and phenylalanine. Shown are 30 bases from within the CDR3, in frame from base 1. Predominantly Caucasian heritage was noted among both the CVID patients and the healthy controls. From each donor, roughly 4.5 to 8.5 ml of heparinized peripheral whole blood was collected. Genomic DNA from adults with common variable immune deficiency (CVID) and from healthy adult controls was used for sequencing of TCRbeta CDR3 repertoires. The control group was made up of about 22 healthy adult volunteers (roughly ten male and 12 female) whose ages ranged from roughly 23 to 66 years, with a mean age of about 35. Diluted blood was subjected to density centrifugation over Hypaque 1077 or Ficoll-Paque for isolation of peripheral blood mononuclear cells. Genomic DNA was extracted from unsorted mononuclear cells by Qiagen column purification or by a centrifugation-based method.

For sequencing, equivalent amounts of genomic DNA were input from CVID and control samples. For every sample, a 60 bp segment covering the rearranged TCRbeta CDR3 region was amplified and then sequenced. The immunoSEQ assay, a bias-corrected multiplex PCR combined with high-throughput sequencing, was used to amplify TCRbeta. Regarding the original processing steps: Every unique nucleotide sequence was considered a clone and was annotated with V, D and J genes, copy number and frequency. Sequences were labeled productive if in frame, and non-productive if out of frame or containing stop codons. As previously described, clonality was computed from Shannon's entropy. The predicted amino acid sequences of productive clones were used to derive mean CDR3 Kyte-Doolittle hydropathy. The R hclust function was used to hierarchically cluster scaled V gene usage with Manhattan distance and complete linkage. Sharing of clones by CDR3 amino acid sequence was evaluated by resampling 12 repertoires per group over 100 rounds. The repertoires were screened for 65 to 75 published EBV-specific TCRbeta sequences and some 250 published CMV-specific TCRbeta sequences. A couple of CVID samples yielding fewer than 10,000 sequences were excluded from analysis, leaving more than 35 CVID repertoires. The source is immuneACCESS, and TCRdb retained only in-frame sequences with V and J called. Part of the clones is not carried over; for the studies checked, unresolved V genes explain less than half of this, and the remainder is unexplained. That table supplies the V and J calls and clone size; D and trimming were determined from the DNA. The sample has about 34,000 clones on record, with no singletons. 0.95% of the sample is in the top ten clones.

This clone was counted many times. The target of this receptor is not known. The CDR3 end falls 3 residues outside the read, so it is completed with the germline J gene. Sequenced material: peripheral blood mononuclear cells. The sequence was obtained from a person aged 18-70 years in good health. The rearranged segments are TRBV19 and TRBJ2-5, with a tentative D gene TRBD1 over 6 matching bases. Partial CDR3 DNA: TGTGCCAGTAGTATCCACAGGGAGGAGACC. Its product reads: CASSIHREET. The complete CDR3 reads CASSIHREETQYF.